This is a list of T cell receptor beta chains from one sample in a study of blood T cell repertoires in COVID-19. Libraries were prepared by immunoSEQ multiplex PCR; TCRdb keeps only in-frame clonotypes and omits some of them. The sample lists over 110,000 clones; 75% to 90% were seen once. Specimen: PBMCs or T cells enriched from blood (not recorded which). These receptors were collected from a middle-aged man in a cohort exposed to, infected with or recovered from COVID-19 (not recorded which). The CDR3 runs from the conserved cysteine through the conserved F or W. Each record gives: CDR3 protein, CDR3 DNA, J gene, clone size, D gene, V gene. D genes are given only for firm matches. The size entry is marked missing in some rows and otherwise reads once, few, many or a size class.

CDR3aa: CASSWSRYYEQYF; CDR3nt: TGTGCCAGCAGTTGGTCCCGGTACTACGAGCAGTACTTC; j_gene: TRBJ2-7; abundance: once; d_gene: -; v_gene: TRBV12-3/TRBV12-4
CDR3aa: CASSIKGTYYEQYF; CDR3nt: TGTGCCAGTAGTATAAAGGGGACTTACTACGAGCAGTACTTC; j_gene: TRBJ2-7; abundance: -; d_gene: -; v_gene: TRBV19
CDR3aa: CASSFSGTGELFF; CDR3nt: TGTGCCAGCAGCTTCTCGGGAACCGGGGAGCTGTTTTTT; j_gene: TRBJ2-2; abundance: -; d_gene: -; v_gene: TRBV12-3/TRBV12-4
CDR3aa: CASSRLGQAQETQYF; CDR3nt: TGTGCCAGCAGCCGCCTTGGACAGGCCCAAGAGACCCAGTACTTC; j_gene: TRBJ2-5; abundance: -; d_gene: TRBD1; v_gene: TRBV7-2
CDR3aa: CATSDGDRVYEQYF; CDR3nt: TGTGCCACCAGTGATGGGGACAGGGTCTACGAGCAGTACTTC; j_gene: TRBJ2-7; abundance: -; d_gene: TRBD1; v_gene: TRBV24-1
CDR3aa: CASSWGQGAGNSPLHF; CDR3nt: TGTGCCAGCAGCTGGGGACAGGGAGCAGGCAATTCACCCCTCCACTTT; j_gene: TRBJ1-6; abundance: -; d_gene: TRBD1; v_gene: TRBV5-5
CDR3aa: CASSIVAGQHLPRANTEAFF; CDR3nt: TGTGCCAGTAGTATAGTGGCGGGACAGCACCTTCCAAGGGCCAACACTGAAGCTTTCTTT; j_gene: TRBJ1-1; abundance: -; d_gene: TRBD1; v_gene: TRBV19
CDR3aa: CASSFPQGVGTVISSYNEQFF; CDR3nt: TGTGCCAGCAGTTTCCCCCAGGGGGTTGGGACAGTCATAAGCTCCTACAATGAGCAGTTCTTC; j_gene: TRBJ2-1; abundance: -; d_gene: TRBD1; v_gene: TRBV11-2
CDR3aa: CASSPGGKPNYGYTF; CDR3nt: TGTGCCAGCAGCCCCGGGGGGAAGCCTAACTATGGCTACACCTTC; j_gene: TRBJ1-2; abundance: -; d_gene: -; v_gene: TRBV11-2
CDR3aa: CASSFRTSGMFSYNEQFF; CDR3nt: TGCGCCAGCAGCTTCCGGACTAGCGGGATGTTCTCCTACAATGAGCAGTTCTTC; j_gene: TRBJ2-1; abundance: -; d_gene: TRBD2; v_gene: TRBV5-1
CDR3aa: CAGWAGGRNTEAFF; CDR3nt: TGTGCCGGCTGGGCCGGAGGAAGAAACACTGAAGCTTTCTTT; j_gene: TRBJ1-1; abundance: -; d_gene: -; v_gene: TRBV7-9
CDR3aa: CASSMRPAGGANEQFF; CDR3nt: TGTGCCAGTAGTATGAGGCCAGCGGGAGGGGCAAATGAGCAGTTCTTC; j_gene: TRBJ2-1; abundance: -; d_gene: TRBD2; v_gene: TRBV19
CDR3aa: CASSEMGARHNSPLHF; CDR3nt: TGTGCCAGCAGTGAGATGGGGGCTCGTCATAATTCACCCCTCCACTTT; j_gene: TRBJ1-6; abundance: -; d_gene: -; v_gene: TRBV2
CDR3aa: CASSASYSGFCYGYTF; CDR3nt: TGTGCCAGCAGCGCTTCTTACTCGGGGTTTTGCTATGGCTACACCTTC; j_gene: TRBJ1-2; abundance: -; d_gene: -; v_gene: TRBV3-1/TRBV3-2
CDR3aa: CAIGDLQETQYF; CDR3nt: TGTGCCATCGGTGATTTACAAGAGACCCAGTACTTC; j_gene: TRBJ2-5; abundance: -; d_gene: -; v_gene: TRBV10-3
CDR3aa: CAWSPATGGEGEQYF; CDR3nt: TGTGCCTGGAGTCCTGCGACAGGGGGAGAGGGAGAGCAGTACTTC; j_gene: TRBJ2-7; abundance: once; d_gene: TRBD1; v_gene: TRBV30
CDR3aa: CASSSGLASTDTQYF; CDR3nt: TGTGCCAGTAGTTCCGGACTAGCTAGCACAGATACGCAGTATTTT; j_gene: TRBJ2-3; abundance: -; d_gene: TRBD2; v_gene: TRBV19
CDR3aa: CSVVSRYNEQFF; CDR3nt: TGCAGCGTTGTTAGTCGGTACAATGAGCAGTTCTTC; j_gene: TRBJ2-1; abundance: -; d_gene: -; v_gene: TRBV29-1
CDR3aa: CSVVGGSSYNEQFF; CDR3nt: TGCAGCGTTGTCGGCGGGAGTTCCTACAATGAGCAGTTCTTC; j_gene: TRBJ2-1; abundance: -; d_gene: TRBD2; v_gene: TRBV29-1
CDR3aa: CASRSGKFMNTEAFF; CDR3nt: TGTGCCAGCAGGTCGGGAAAATTTATGAACACTGAAGCTTTCTTT; j_gene: TRBJ1-1; abundance: -; d_gene: -; v_gene: TRBV6-5
CDR3aa: CASSESGRSSEQYF; CDR3nt: TGTGCCAGCAGTGAATCCGGGAGGAGTTCCGAGCAGTACTTC; j_gene: TRBJ2-7; abundance: -; d_gene: TRBD2; v_gene: TRBV25-1
CDR3aa: CAWATQAFYGYTF; CDR3nt: TGTGCCTGGGCTACCCAAGCGTTCTATGGCTACACCTTC; j_gene: TRBJ1-2; abundance: once; d_gene: -; v_gene: TRBV30
CDR3aa: CATSEMTQTAGAFF; CDR3nt: TGTGCCACCAGTGAAATGACCCAAACTGCGGGAGCTTTCTTT; j_gene: TRBJ1-1; abundance: -; d_gene: -; v_gene: TRBV24-1
CDR3aa: CASSPGVFDTQYF; CDR3nt: TGTGCCAGCAGCCCAGGGGTATTTGATACGCAGTATTTT; j_gene: TRBJ2-3; abundance: once; d_gene: -; v_gene: TRBV2
CDR3aa: CATSDRPTGFSTDTQYF; CDR3nt: TGTGCCACCAGTGATCGACCGACAGGGTTTAGCACAGATACGCAGTATTTT; j_gene: TRBJ2-3; abundance: once; d_gene: TRBD1; v_gene: TRBV24-1
CDR3aa: CASSQGGRAEAFF; CDR3nt: TGCGCCAGCAGCCAAGGGGGCAGGGCTGAAGCTTTCTTT; j_gene: TRBJ1-1; abundance: -; d_gene: -; v_gene: TRBV4-3
CDR3aa: CASSLQMAGSPDTQYF; CDR3nt: TGTGCCAGCAGCTTACAAATGGCGGGATCCCCAGATACGCAGTATTTT; j_gene: TRBJ2-3; abundance: -; d_gene: -; v_gene: TRBV13
CDR3aa: CASSADREPYEQYF; CDR3nt: TGTGCCAGTAGTGCCGACAGGGAACCCTACGAGCAGTACTTC; j_gene: TRBJ2-7; abundance: -; d_gene: TRBD1; v_gene: TRBV19
CDR3aa: CASSQLNEQFF; CDR3nt: TGTGCCAGCAGTCAACTAAATGAGCAGTTCTTC; j_gene: TRBJ2-1; abundance: -; d_gene: -; v_gene: TRBV6-2/TRBV6-3